The subject of this entry is one TCR beta chain. The target antigen is unknown. MiXCR, run by TCRdb on the 5' RACE reads, gives a single entry per CDR3 protein. The sample records a few hundred thousand distinct CDR3 sequences, 9.4% being singletons. The sample belongs to a study of T-cell memory formation after mild COVID-19. Notes on the study in general: Largely, contracting CD4+ clones fell within CM and EM, and contracting CD8+ clones within EMRA.

The CDR3 totals 15 residues. Trimming removed 4 bases from V and 4 bases from J; junction bases left unmatched: 7. Germline lookup yields CDR1 SGHRS and CDR2 YFSETQ. The sequenced sample consisted of PBMCs or a T cell subset sorted from them (not recorded which). The V call is TRBV5-1, the J call TRBJ2-3, with 9 nucleotides matching TRBD1. The sequence was collected from a man between 18 and 35 years old who had mild COVID-19 (a few samples of this study predate the infection). Cell type and time point are not known. CDR3 coding DNA: TGCGCCAGCAGCGAACGACGGACAGGGGCAGATACGCAGTATTTT. As protein: CASSERRTGADTQYF.